The 21 T cell receptor beta chains listed next were all sequenced from one sample in a study of T cell repertoires in cytomegalovirus infection. TCRdb recomputed calls from the reads with MiXCR, one row per CDR3 protein. The sample contains 180,000 or so distinct CDR3 sequences, approximately 18% of which appear only once. The sample was CD8+ T cells from PBMCs. The source of these receptors is a human donor in good health (CMV status not recorded). Some clones in this sample may be carry-over from other donors' samples.

The V gene is TRBV7-2, the J gene TRBJ1-6; D gene unclear. The ends were cut back, 1 base at V and 1 base at J, with 11 bases in the middle. Germline assignment: CDR1 SGHTA and CDR2 FQGNSA. The CDR3 consists of 17 residues. The CDR3 loop is CASSLDPPGSYNSPLHF. The CDR3 DNA reads as TGTGCCAGCAGCTTAGATCCCCCGGGTTCCTATAATTCACCCCTCCACTTT.

DNA of the CDR3: TGTGCCACATCCAGCCGGGACGGAGCCTACGAGCAGTACTTC. As protein: CATSSRDGAYEQYF. The rearrangement links TRBV15 to TRBJ2-7; D is tentatively TRBD1 or TRBD2 (5 bases each). The germline V and J ends were trimmed by 9 bases and 2 bases, with 17 bases remaining between them. Germline V gene data show CDR1 as LNHNV and CDR2 as YYDKDF (reference sequence). This CDR3 region has 14 residues.

This clonotype was recorded a few times. The chain couples TRBV29-1 to TRBJ1-4, with TRBD1 identical over 7 bases. The germline CDR1 and CDR2 sequences are SQVTM and ANQGSEA. V shed 0 bases and J 7 bases; nucleotides not matched to a gene: 5. CDR3 length: 14 amino acids. The CDR3 sequence is CSVEENRGGEKLFF. The CDR3 DNA sequence: TGCAGCGTTGAAGAAAACAGGGGAGGTGAAAAACTGTTTTTT.

This clonotype was seen many times. The chain links TRBV7-2 to TRBJ2-7, with D unclear. Germline V gene sequence: CDR1 SGHTA, CDR2 FQGNSA. V lost 3 bases to trimming and J lost 3 bases, with 9 bases between them. The CDR3 runs to 13 residues. CDR3 coding DNA: TGTGCCAGCAGCTTTAACCCGGGCTACGAGCAGTACTTC. Amino acids: CASSFNPGYEQYF.

This rearrangement joins TRBV7-9 to TRBJ2-1; D gene unclear. Germline V CDR1 and CDR2: SEHNR, FQNEAQ (reference sequence). This CDR3 has 16 amino acids. Trimming left V 6 bases short and J 7 bases short, with 22 bases between. The DNA for the CDR3 is TGTGCCAGCAGGCAACTTAGTCAGGCGGTGGGGAATGAGCAGTTCTTC. Translation: CASRQLSQAVGNEQFF.

The rearrangement links TRBV6-1 to TRBJ1-5, with 7 bases aligning to TRBD1. The CDR3 extends over 16 amino acids. J gave up 0 bases and V 11 bases, and 13 bases lay outside the gene matches. CDR1 and CDR2 (germline): MNHNS, SASEGT. CDR3 nucleotide sequence: TGTGCCGTACACCCGGGACAGCCTTATAGCAATCAGCCCCAGCATTTT. As protein: CAVHPGQPYSNQPQHF.

V gene TRBV27 combines with J gene TRBJ1-2; 9 nucleotides agree with TRBD1. In germline, CDR1 is MNHEY, CDR2 SMNVEV (reference sequence). The V and J ends lost 5 bases and 7 bases, in that order; junction bases with no gene match: 8. The length of the CDR3 is 14 residues. CDR3: CASSPGTGFGGYTF. CDR3 DNA sequence: TGTGCCAGCAGTCCCGGGACAGGGTTTGGTGGCTACACCTTC.

V is TRBV6-6 and J is TRBJ1-2; 7 bases map to TRBD1. The CDR3 covers 20 residues. Germline CDR1 MNHNY, CDR2 SVGAGI (reference sequence). V lost 0 bases and J lost 5; bases outside the gene matches: 21. The CDR3 nucleotides are TGTGCCAGCAGTTACTCGGGCCAGACAGGGACCGACAACGACCCTTATGGCTACACCTTC. The encoded protein is CASSYSGQTGTDNDPYGYTF.

The chain links TRBV7-3 to TRBJ1-2, with 7 nucleotides matching TRBD1. Germline CDR1 reads SGHTA; CDR2 reads FQGTGA. CDR3 size: 16 residues. J was trimmed by 7 bases and V by 1 base; bases with no gene match: 12. CDR3 sequence (DNA): TGTGCCAGCAGCTTAAATCCCACCAGACAGGGCGGTGGCTACACCTTC. Encoded protein: CASSLNPTRQGGGYTF.

This clonotype came up many times. This chain links TRBV7-2 with TRBJ1-5; possible D gene TRBD1, 5 bases. Per germline, CDR1 SGHTA and CDR2 FQGNSA. The CDR3 extends over 15 amino acids. The V end lost 1 base, the J end lost 7 bases, and 14 bases lay between the germline ends. The CDR3 spells CASSLGGAEGQPQHF. CDR3 in DNA: TGTGCCAGCAGCTTAGGAGGGGCTGAGGGCCAGCCCCAGCATTTT.

This clonotype occurred a few times. This chain uses TRBV6-5 with TRBJ2-3; unclear D gene. V lost 2 bases, J lost 0 bases, and 9 bases lay in between. The CDR3 loop spans 15 amino acids. The germline V gene has CDR1 MNHEY and CDR2 SVGAGI. The CDR3 loop is CASSYVASSTDTQYF. CDR3 nucleotides: TGTGCCAGCAGTTACGTGGCCTCTAGCACAGATACGCAGTATTTT.

The rearrangement links TRBV20-1 to TRBJ2-3; 10 nucleotides align to TRBD1. Unmatched junction bases numbered 3, after V lost 1 base and J lost 5 bases. Germline V lookup: CDR1 DFQATT, CDR2 SNEGSKA (reference sequence). The CDR3 length is 14 residues. The CDR3 is CSARGDRGEDTQYF. The CDR3 coding sequence is TGCAGTGCTAGAGGGGACAGGGGCGAAGATACGCAGTATTTT.

This clonotype was seen a few times. The gene calls are TRBV19 and TRBJ2-2; a weak D match, TRBD1 (6 bases). Germline assignment: CDR1 LNHDA and CDR2 SQIVND (reference sequence). The V gene lost 6 bases and the J gene lost 0 bases, with 8 bases spanning the gap. The CDR3 is 14 residues long. The CDR3 is CASSDRTNTGELFF. DNA of the CDR3: TGTGCCAGTAGCGACAGGACGAACACCGGGGAGCTGTTTTTT.

This clonotype was picked up one time. The chain has TRBV12-3 or TRBV12-4 and TRBJ2-6; a possible D gene is TRBD2 (5 bases). The CDR3 has 14 amino acids. V was shortened by 5 bases and J by 3 bases, with 8 bases between the two germline ends. CDR3 bases: TGTGCCAGCAGTGGGGAGCTTGGGGCCAACGTCCTGACTTTC. Translation: CASSGELGANVLTF.

The rearrangement joins TRBV10-3 to TRBJ1-1, with TRBD1 matching 8 bases. Trimming took 3 bases from V and 9 from J; bases not matched to a gene: 12. The CDR3 has 15 residues. Germline values: CDR1 ENHRY, CDR2 SYGVKD. DNA for the CDR3: TGTGCCATCAGTGATAACCCGGTGGGACAGGCAAAAGCTTTCTTT. Translation: CAISDNPVGQAKAFF.

J is TRBJ1-2 and V is TRBV9; 7 positions match TRBD1. Germline CDR1 SGDLS, CDR2 YYNGEE. V was clipped by 3 bases and J by 4 bases; unmatched bases: 3. The CDR3 length is 13 residues. The CDR3 nucleotides read TGTGCCAGCAGCGCTGGGACAGTCTATGGCTACACCTTC. Amino acids: CASSAGTVYGYTF.

V gene TRBV6-5 combines with J gene TRBJ1-2, with unresolved D. Germline lookup yields CDR1 MNHEY and CDR2 SVGAGI. V lost 0 bases to trimming and J lost 4 bases, with 6 bases between them. CDR3 size: 13 residues. The CDR3 loop reads CASSYSRTYGYTF. Here the CDR3 DNA reads TGTGCCAGCAGTTACTCCCGGACCTATGGCTACACCTTC.

On this clonotype: At one end, the junction sequence differs from germline, possibly due to a read error. The V call is TRBV13, the J call TRBJ2-5; the D call may be TRBD1 or TRBD2 (5 bases each). The CDR3 is 16 amino acids. Per germline, CDR1 PRHDT and CDR2 FYEKMQ (reference sequence). The DNA for the CDR3 is TGTGCCAGCAACTTAGGCTTGGGACGGAACCAAGAGACCCAGTACTTC. Translated: CASNLGLGRNQETQYF.

The V call is TRBV7-3, the J call TRBJ2-3, with D perhaps matching TRBD2 (6 bases). Germline V gene lookup returns CDR1 SGHTA and CDR2 FQGTGA. The CDR3 has 13 amino acids. V lost 3 bases to trimming and J lost 7 bases, with 11 bases between them. DNA of the CDR3: TGTGCCAGCAGCTTGGAGACTAGTTATACGCAGTATTTT. Translation: CASSLETSYTQYF.

The genes are TRBV6-1 and TRBJ1-2, with no clear D. Deletions cut 6 bases from V and 0 bases from J, with 29 bases between. CDR3 length: 20 amino acids. The V gene's germline CDR1 is MNHNS and CDR2 SASEGT. This CDR3 is CASSGPASGPVSLANYGYTF. The CDR3 nucleotides read TGTGCCAGCAGCGGACCAGCGTCGGGCCCAGTTTCATTAGCTAACTATGGCTACACCTTC.

As for this clonotype: A read error may explain this, as a much larger clone is one base away. V is TRBV7-2 and J is TRBJ2-1, with 12 bases aligning to TRBD1. The J call could be wrong; TRBJ2-7 is a better fit for the DNA end. This CDR3 has 15 residues. The germline V gene encodes CDR1 SGHTA and CDR2 FQGNSA. The CDR3 nucleotides are TGTGCCAGCAGCTCCACCGGGACAGGGGGCAATGAGCAGTACTTC. It specifies CASSSTGTGGNEQYF.